This record covers a single T cell receptor (beta chain). Its specific antigen is unknown. No base qualities exist here, and no much larger clone lies one base off it. This sample is part of a study of OX40 agonist ivuxolimab in advanced cancers. In terms of the full investigation: Ivuxolimab was a fully human IgG2 agonistic monoclonal antibody targeting the costimulatory receptor OX40 (CD134). Intravenous ivuxolimab was administered to patients every 2 weeks at six dose levels: 0.01, 0.1, 0.3, 1.5, 3 and 10 mg/kg. Among the roughly 52 dose-escalation patients, 19 had hepatocellular carcinoma, approximately 15 melanoma, 9 renal cell carcinoma and 9 head and neck cancer. In the dose-escalation cohort, over 65% of patients were male, and the mean age was roughly 60 years, with a range of about 23 to 85. Patients were allowed to have had prior anti-PD-1, anti-PD-L1 or anti-CTLA-4 therapy, and approximately 40% of the dose-escalation patients had previously received checkpoint inhibitors. Partial responses occurred in three dose-escalation patients: two with cutaneous melanoma and one with hepatocellular carcinoma. The point of sequencing TCRbeta in the periphery was to test whether ivuxolimab changed TCR sequence diversity and drove clonal T-cell expansion. The paper covers the monotherapy dose-escalation part of the phase I ivuxolimab trial, which included N ≈ 54 patients. Summary of the overall study and its limitations: Partial responders in the 0.1-3.0 mg/kg groups had among the lowest normalized peripheral clonal expansion, especially among CD8+ T cells. Antigen specificity was not determined for the clonally expanded peripheral T cells. After ivuxolimab, expanded clones were on average more numerous among CD8+ T cells than among CD4+ T cells. Low levels of normalized T-cell clonal expansion were also shown by some nonresponding patients. At doses from 0.1 to 3.0 mg/kg, clonal expansion was seen in both CD4+ and CD8+ blood T cells between baseline and week 6.

Deletion took 0 bases off V and 0 bases off J, with a span of 2 bases between the germline ends. CDR1 is given as GTSNPN and CDR2 as SVGIG, both from the germline V gene (reference sequence). Its CDR3 holds 12 amino acids, cysteine through phenylalanine. Just the 36-base CDR3 DNA is kept, in frame starting at base 1. Genomic DNA was extracted from sorted cells for sequencing of the TCRbeta CDR3 region. The immunoSEQ Assay was used for sequencing of TCRbeta CDR3 regions. The source is immuneACCESS, and TCRdb retained only in-frame sequences with V and J called. Part of the clones is not carried over; for the studies checked, unresolved V genes explain less than half of this, and the remainder is unexplained. The sample yields approximately 82,000 clones; over 85% were counted once. The ten biggest clones cover roughly 0.65% of the sample. Patients with a history of autoimmune disease or receiving systemic immunosuppression were excluded from the trial. Peripheral blood for TCR sequencing was collected from all dose cohorts at baseline, on cycle 4 day 1, and on cycle 7 day 1. The samples were taken from a phase I, first-in-human, multicenter, open-label dose-escalation trial of ivuxolimab. The trial enrolled adults with locally advanced or metastatic head and neck squamous cell, hepatocellular, melanoma or renal cell carcinoma. CD4+ and CD8+ T cells were sorted separately from peripheral blood before TCR sequencing.

This clonotype was obtained from an adult with an advanced solid tumor such as melanoma, head and neck, liver or kidney cancer. The source material was CD4+ or CD8+ T cells sorted from blood, sampled in a trial of the OX40 agonist ivuxolimab. This chain joins TRBV30 to TRBJ2-5; the D gene remains uncertain. The CDR3 corresponds to CAWSVNQETQYF. DNA sequence: TGTGCCTGGAGTGTCAACCAAGAGACCCAGTACTTC.